The 5 T cell receptor beta chains listed next were all sequenced from one sample in a study of T cell clonality in common variable immunodeficiency (dated by TCRdb to 2014 to 2015). The method behind the library was the immunoSEQ multiplex PCR assay. TCRdb stores this immuneACCESS table with in-frame sequences only. Part of the clones is absent; in the studies checked, under half of the shortfall reflects unresolved V genes, and no reason is known for the rest. The sample comprises 30,000 to 45,000 clones, and every one was counted more than once. Around 3% of the sample is in the top ten clones. Specimen: peripheral blood mononuclear cells. These receptors all come from a person aged 18 to 75 in good health.

This clone was picked up many times. The read finishes 3 residues shy of the CDR3 end, and the germline J gene is used to complete it. The chain combines TRBV5-4 with TRBJ2-3; D is possibly TRBD2 (6 bases). V was shortened by 10 bases and J by 3 bases, with 18 bases between the two germline ends. CDR1 and CDR2 from the germline V gene are SGHNT and YYREEE (reference sequence). This CDR3 contains 14 residues. The covered CDR3 bases are TGTGCCCACTCGAGCGGGCAGGGTACAGATACG. Protein product: CAHSSGQGTDT. The CDR3 in its entirety is CAHSSGQGTDTQYF. The full variable domain, rest sourced from reference TRBV5-4 and TRBJ2-3, is ETGVTQSPTHLIKTRGQQVTLRCSSQSGHNTVSWYQQALGQGPQFIFQYYREEENGRGNFPPRFSGLQFPNYSSELNVNALELDDSALYLCAHSSGQGTDTQYFGPGTRLTVL.

This clone was seen repeatedly, ten times or more. The read ends 3 residues early relative to the CDR3; the germline J gene fills the gap. V is TRBV6-1 and J is TRBJ1-2; tentatively, D is TRBD1 (6 bases). Germline V CDR1 and CDR2: MNHNS, SASEGT. This CDR3 region has 13 residues. The ends were cut back, 4 bases at V and 2 bases at J, with 8 bases in the middle. The CDR3 loop reads CASSGTENYGYTF. The CDR3 bases that were read are TGTGCCAGCAGTGGGACAGAAAACTATGGC.

In this sample, this clone turned up many times. The read ends 3 residues early relative to the CDR3; the germline J gene fills the gap. This chain uses TRBV30 with TRBJ2-2; 9 bases line up with TRBD1. The germline CDR1 and CDR2 sequences are GTSNPN and SVGIG (reference sequence). The CDR3 has 14 amino acids. CDR3 sequence: CAWSLGQGNSPLFF. CDR3 DNA, as far as it was read: TGTGCCTGGAGCCTCGGACAGGGGAATTCACCG.

This clone was seen repeatedly, ten times or more. The sequence runs out 3 residues before the end of the CDR3; the remainder is reconstructed from the germline J gene. This chain connects TRBV14 to TRBJ2-7; D possibly corresponds to TRBD1 (5 bases). Trimming shortened V by 5 bases and J by 3 bases, and 8 bases separated the two germline ends. Germline values: CDR1 SGHDN, CDR2 FVKESK. The CDR3 loop spans 12 amino acids. CDR3 DNA, as far as it was read: TGTGCCAGCAGCTCCGACAGCTACGAG. Its translation is CASSSDSYE. Given in full, the CDR3 is CASSSDSYEQYF.

This clone was recorded at least ten times. The read is 3 residues too short to cover the CDR3 end, so that end is filled in from the germline J gene. V gene TRBV20-1 combines with J gene TRBJ2-1; 8 nucleotides match TRBD1. Germline V lookup: CDR1 DFQATT, CDR2 SNEGSKA (reference sequence). The V segment lost 0 bases and the J segment 3 bases; nucleotides outside the gene matches: 7. This CDR3 contains 16 residues. This CDR3 reads CSARDLRTGNYNEQFF. Partial CDR3 DNA: TGCAGTGCTAGAGATCTAAGGACAGGGAACTACAATGAG.